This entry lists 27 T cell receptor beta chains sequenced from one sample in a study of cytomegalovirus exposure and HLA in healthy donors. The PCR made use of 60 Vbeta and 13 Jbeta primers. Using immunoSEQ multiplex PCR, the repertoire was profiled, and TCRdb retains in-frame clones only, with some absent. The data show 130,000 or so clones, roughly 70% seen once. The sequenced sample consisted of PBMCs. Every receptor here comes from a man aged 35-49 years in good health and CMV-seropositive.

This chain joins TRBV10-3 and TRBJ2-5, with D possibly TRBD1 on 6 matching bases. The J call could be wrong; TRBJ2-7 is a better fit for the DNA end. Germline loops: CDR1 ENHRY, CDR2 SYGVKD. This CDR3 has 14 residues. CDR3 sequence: CAISDGGRGYEQYF. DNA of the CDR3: TGTGCCATCAGTGATGGTGGCAGGGGCTACGAGCAGTACTTC.

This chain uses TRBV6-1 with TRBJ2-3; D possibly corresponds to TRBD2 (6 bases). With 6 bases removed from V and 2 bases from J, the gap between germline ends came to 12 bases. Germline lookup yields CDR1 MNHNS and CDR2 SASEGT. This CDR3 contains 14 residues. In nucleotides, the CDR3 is TGTGCCAGCAGCCCAGGAGGGATCACAGATACGCAGTATTTT. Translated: CASSPGGITDTQYF.

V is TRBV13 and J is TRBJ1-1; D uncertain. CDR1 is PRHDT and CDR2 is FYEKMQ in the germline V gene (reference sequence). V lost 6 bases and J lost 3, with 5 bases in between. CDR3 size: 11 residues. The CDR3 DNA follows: TGTGCCAGCAGGGCGGACACTGAAGCTTTCTTT. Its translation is CASRADTEAFF. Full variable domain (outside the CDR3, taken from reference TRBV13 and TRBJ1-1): AAGVIQSPRHLIKEKRETATLKCYPIPRHDTVYWYQQGPGQDPQFLISFYEKMQSDKGSIPDRFSAQQFSDYHSELNMSSLELGDSALYFCASRADTEAFFGQGTRLTVV.

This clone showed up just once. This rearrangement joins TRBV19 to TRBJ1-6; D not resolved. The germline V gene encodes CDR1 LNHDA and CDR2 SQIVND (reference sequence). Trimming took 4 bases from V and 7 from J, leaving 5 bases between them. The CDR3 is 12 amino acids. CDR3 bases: TGTGCCAGTAGTAGGGAGAATTCACCCCTCCACTTT. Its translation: CASSRENSPLHF. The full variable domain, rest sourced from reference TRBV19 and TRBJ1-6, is DGGITQSPKYLFRKEGQNVTLSCEQNLNHDAMYWYRQDPGQGLRLIYYSQIVNDFQKGDIAEGYSVSREKKESFPLTVTSAQKNPTAFYLCASSRENSPLHFGNGTRLTVT.

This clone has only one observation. Written as DNA, the CDR3 is TGTGCCAGCAGCTCAGGGGGCCCCAACGAGCAGTACTTC. Translating it yields CASSSGGPNEQYF. The chain combines TRBV28 with TRBJ2-7; 8 bases agree with TRBD1. The ends lost 6 bases at V and 5 bases at J; junction bases unmatched: 6. CDR1 is MDHEN, CDR2 SYDVKM, per germline. The CDR3 loop spans 13 amino acids.

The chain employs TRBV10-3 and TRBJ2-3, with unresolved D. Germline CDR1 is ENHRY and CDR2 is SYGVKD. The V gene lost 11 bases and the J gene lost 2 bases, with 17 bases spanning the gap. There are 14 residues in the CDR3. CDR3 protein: CASRGPRPTDTQYF. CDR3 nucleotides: TGTGCCTCCCGCGGCCCCCGCCCCACAGATACGCAGTATTTT.

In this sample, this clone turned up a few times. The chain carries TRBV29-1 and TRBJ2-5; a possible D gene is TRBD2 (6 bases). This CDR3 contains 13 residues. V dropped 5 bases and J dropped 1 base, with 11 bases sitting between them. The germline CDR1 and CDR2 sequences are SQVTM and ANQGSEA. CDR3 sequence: CSVLRDFQETQYF. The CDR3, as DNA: TGCAGCGTTTTACGGGACTTCCAAGAGACCCAGTACTTC. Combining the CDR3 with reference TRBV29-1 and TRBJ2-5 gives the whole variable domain SAVISQKPSRDICQRGTSLTIQCQVDSQVTMMFWYRQQPGQSLTLIATANQGSEATYESGFVIDKFPISRPNLTFSTLTVSNMSPEDSSIYLCSVLRDFQETQYFGPGTRLLVL.

CDR3 region: CASSEQGAGTDTQYF. The CDR3 coding sequence is TGTGCCAGCAGTGAGCAGGGGGCCGGCACAGATACGCAGTATTTT. V gene TRBV2 combines with J gene TRBJ2-3; TRBD1 agrees at 8 bases. The CDR3 is made up of 15 amino acids. Trimming at V came to 3 bases and at J to 1 base, leaving 3 bases not matched to a gene. The germline CDR1 and CDR2 sequences are SNHLY and FYNNEI. The full variable domain, with the rest looked up from reference TRBV2 and TRBJ2-3, is EPEVTQTPSHQVTQMGQEVILRCVPISNHLYFYWYRQILGQKVEFLVSFYNNEISEKSEIFDDQFSVERPDGSNFTLKIRSTKLEDSAMYFCASSEQGAGTDTQYFGPGTRLTVL.

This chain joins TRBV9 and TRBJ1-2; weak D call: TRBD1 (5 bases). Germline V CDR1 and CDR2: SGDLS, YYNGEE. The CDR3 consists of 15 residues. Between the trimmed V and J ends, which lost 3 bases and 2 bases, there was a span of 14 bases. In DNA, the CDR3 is TGTGCCAGCAGCGCCGGGGGGGGGAAAAACTATGGCTACACCTTC. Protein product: CASSAGGGKNYGYTF.

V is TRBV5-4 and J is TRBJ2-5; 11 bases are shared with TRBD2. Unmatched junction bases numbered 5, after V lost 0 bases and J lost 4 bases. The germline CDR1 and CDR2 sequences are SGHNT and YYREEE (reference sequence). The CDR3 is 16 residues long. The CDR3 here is CASSLVGLAGGETQYF. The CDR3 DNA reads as TGTGCCAGCAGCTTGGTGGGGCTAGCGGGAGGAGAGACCCAGTACTTC.

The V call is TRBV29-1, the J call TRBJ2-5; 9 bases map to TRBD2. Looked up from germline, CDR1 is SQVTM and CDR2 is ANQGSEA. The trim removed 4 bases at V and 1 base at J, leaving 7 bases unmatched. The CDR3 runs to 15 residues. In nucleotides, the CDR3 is TGCAGCGTTGGTGGAGGCGGGGGGGTCCAAGAGACCCAGTACTTC. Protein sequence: CSVGGGGGVQETQYF.

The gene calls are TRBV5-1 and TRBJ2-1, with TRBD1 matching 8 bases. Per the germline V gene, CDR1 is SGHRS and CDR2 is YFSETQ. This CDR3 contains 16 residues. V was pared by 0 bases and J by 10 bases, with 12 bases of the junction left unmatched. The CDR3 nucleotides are TGCGCCAGCAGCTTGGTATCCGGACAGGGTGTTCTAGAGCAGTTCTTC. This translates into CASSLVSGQGVLEQFF.

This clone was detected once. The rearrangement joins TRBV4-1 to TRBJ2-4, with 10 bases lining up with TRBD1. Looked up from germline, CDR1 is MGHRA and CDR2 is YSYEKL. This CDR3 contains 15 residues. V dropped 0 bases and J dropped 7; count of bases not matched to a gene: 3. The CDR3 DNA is TGCGCCAGCAGCCAAGAAGGGACAGGGGAGAACATTCAGTACTTC. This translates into CASSQEGTGENIQYF.

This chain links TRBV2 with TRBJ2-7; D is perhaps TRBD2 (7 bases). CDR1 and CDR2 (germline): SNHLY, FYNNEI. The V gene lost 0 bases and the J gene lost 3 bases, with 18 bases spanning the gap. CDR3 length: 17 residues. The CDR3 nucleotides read TGTGCCAGCAGTGAAGCCCGACCGGGGGGCAGCGGCTACGAGCAGTACTTC. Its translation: CASSEARPGGSGYEQYF.

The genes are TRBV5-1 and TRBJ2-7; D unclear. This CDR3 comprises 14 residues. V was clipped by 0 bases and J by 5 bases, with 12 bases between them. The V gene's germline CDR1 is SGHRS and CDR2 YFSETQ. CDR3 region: CASSLALAPDEQYF. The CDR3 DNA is TGCGCCAGCAGCTTGGCACTTGCCCCGGACGAGCAGTACTTC.

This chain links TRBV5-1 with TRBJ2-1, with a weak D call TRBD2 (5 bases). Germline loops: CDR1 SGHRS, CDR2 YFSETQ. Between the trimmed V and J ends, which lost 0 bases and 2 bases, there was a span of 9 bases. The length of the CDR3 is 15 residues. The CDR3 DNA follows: TGCGCCAGCAGCTTGGACCGGAGGCCCTACAATGAGCAGTTCTTC. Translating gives CASSLDRRPYNEQFF.

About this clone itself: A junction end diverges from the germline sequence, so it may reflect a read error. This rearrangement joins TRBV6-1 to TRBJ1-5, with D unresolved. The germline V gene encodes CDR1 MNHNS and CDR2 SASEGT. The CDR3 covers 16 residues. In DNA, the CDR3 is TGTGCCAGCAGCGAAGTGCGGGCAACTAGCAATCAGCCCCAGCATTTT. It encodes CASSEVRATSNQPQHF.

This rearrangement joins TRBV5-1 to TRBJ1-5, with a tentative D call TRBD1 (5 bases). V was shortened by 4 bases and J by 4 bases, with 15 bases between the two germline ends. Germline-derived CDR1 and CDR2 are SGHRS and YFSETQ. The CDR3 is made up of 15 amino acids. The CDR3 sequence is CASSLSAGGNQPQHF. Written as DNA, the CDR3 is TGCGCCAGCAGCCTATCCGCCGGGGGAAATCAGCCCCAGCATTTT.

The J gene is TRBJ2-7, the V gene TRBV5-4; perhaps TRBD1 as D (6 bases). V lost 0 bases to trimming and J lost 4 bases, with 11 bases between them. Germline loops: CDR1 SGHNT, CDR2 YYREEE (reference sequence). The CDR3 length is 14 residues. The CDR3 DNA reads TGTGCCAGCAGCTTGGTGGGGGCCAGTTACGAGCAGTACTTC. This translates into CASSLVGASYEQYF.

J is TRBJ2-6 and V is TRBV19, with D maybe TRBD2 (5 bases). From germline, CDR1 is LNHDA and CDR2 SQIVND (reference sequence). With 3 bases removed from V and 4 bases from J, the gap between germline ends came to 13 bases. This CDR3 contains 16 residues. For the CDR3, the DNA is TGTGCCAGTAGTATGTCCAGGCCGGGAGGGGCCAACGTCCTGACTTTC. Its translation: CASSMSRPGGANVLTF. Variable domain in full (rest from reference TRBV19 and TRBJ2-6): DGGITQSPKYLFRKEGQNVTLSCEQNLNHDAMYWYRQDPGQGLRLIYYSQIVNDFQKGDIAEGYSVSREKKESFPLTVTSAQKNPTAFYLCASSMSRPGGANVLTFGAGSRLTVL.

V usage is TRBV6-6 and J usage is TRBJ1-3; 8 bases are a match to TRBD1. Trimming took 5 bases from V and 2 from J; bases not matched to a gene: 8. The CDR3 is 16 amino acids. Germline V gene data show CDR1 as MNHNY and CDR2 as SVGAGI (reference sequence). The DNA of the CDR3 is TGTGCCAGCAGTAGCGCCGGGACAGGACCTGGAAACACCATATATTTT. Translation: CASSSAGTGPGNTIYF.

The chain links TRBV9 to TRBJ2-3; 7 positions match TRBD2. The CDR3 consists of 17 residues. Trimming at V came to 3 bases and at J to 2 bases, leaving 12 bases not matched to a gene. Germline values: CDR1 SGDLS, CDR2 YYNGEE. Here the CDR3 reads CASSARASGKYTDTQYF. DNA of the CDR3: TGTGCCAGCAGCGCCAGGGCCAGCGGGAAATACACAGATACGCAGTATTTT.

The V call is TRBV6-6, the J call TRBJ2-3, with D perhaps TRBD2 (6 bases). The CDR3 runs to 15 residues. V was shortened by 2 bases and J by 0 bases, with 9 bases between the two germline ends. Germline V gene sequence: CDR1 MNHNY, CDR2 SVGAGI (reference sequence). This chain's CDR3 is CASSYGDLSTDTQYF. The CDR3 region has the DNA TGTGCCAGCAGTTACGGGGACTTAAGCACAGATACGCAGTATTTT.

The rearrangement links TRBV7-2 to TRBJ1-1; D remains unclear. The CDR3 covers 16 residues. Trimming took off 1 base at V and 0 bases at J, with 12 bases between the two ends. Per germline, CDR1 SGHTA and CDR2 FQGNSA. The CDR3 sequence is CASSLELGRLNTEAFF. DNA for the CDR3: TGTGCCAGCAGCTTAGAGTTGGGCAGACTGAACACTGAAGCTTTCTTT.

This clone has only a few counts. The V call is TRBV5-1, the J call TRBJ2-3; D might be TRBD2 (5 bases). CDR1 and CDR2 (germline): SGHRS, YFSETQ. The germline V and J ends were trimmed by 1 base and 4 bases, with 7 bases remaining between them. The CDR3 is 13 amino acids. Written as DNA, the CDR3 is TGCGCCAGCAGCTTGCTACTAGCAGATACGCAGTATTTT. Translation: CASSLLLADTQYF.

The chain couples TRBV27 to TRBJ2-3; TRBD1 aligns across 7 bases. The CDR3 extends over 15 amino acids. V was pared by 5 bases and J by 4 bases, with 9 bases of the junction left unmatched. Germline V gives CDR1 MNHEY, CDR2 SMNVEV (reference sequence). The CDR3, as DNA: TGTGCCAGCAGTCTGACAGGGACCCGACCAGATACGCAGTATTTT. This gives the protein CASSLTGTRPDTQYF.

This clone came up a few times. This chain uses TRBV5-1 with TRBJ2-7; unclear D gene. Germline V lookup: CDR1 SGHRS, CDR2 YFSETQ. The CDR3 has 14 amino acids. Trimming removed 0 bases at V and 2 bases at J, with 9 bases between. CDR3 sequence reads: CASSLGGFAYEQYF. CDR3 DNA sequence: TGCGCCAGCAGCTTGGGAGGATTCGCCTACGAGCAGTACTTC.